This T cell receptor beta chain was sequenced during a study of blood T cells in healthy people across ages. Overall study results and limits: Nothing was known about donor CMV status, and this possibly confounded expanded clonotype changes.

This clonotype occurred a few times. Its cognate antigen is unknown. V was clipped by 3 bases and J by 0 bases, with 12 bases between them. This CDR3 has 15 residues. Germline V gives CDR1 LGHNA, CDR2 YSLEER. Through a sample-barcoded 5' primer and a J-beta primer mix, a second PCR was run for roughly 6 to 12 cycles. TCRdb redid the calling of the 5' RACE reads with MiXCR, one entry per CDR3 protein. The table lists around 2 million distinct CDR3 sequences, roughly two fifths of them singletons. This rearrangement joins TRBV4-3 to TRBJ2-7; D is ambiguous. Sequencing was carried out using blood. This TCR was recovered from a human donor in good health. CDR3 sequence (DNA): TGCGCCAGCAGCCAGGGATGGCACAGCTCCTACGAGCAGTACTTC. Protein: CASSQGWHSSYEQYF.